The 15 T cell receptor beta chains below were found in one sample sequenced in a study of blood T cell repertoires in COVID-19. Repertoires were generated with immunoSEQ multiplex PCR, while TCRdb's copy carries only in-frame clones and drops some. The sample holds 200,000 to 250,000 clones; roughly 86% are singletons and the top ten take about 7.1%. Sample: peripheral blood. These receptors were obtained from a woman in her 70s with active or convalescent COVID-19.

This sequence joins TRBV6-5 and TRBJ2-2, with 8 bases lining up with TRBD2. V was clipped by 6 bases and J by 0 bases; unmatched bases: 3. Germline-derived CDR1 and CDR2 are MNHEY and SVGAGI. The CDR3 runs to 15 residues. The CDR3 sequence: CASSRGGPNTGELFF. DNA for the CDR3: TGTGCCAGCAGCCGCGGGGGGCCGAACACCGGGGAGCTGTTTTTT.

The J gene is TRBJ1-1, the V gene TRBV4-3, with TRBD1 identical over 10 bases. This CDR3 has 19 amino acids. J lost 1 base, V lost 1 base, and 12 bases had no gene match. Germline CDR1 reads LGHNA; CDR2 reads YSLEER. The CDR3 DNA reads as TGCGCCAGCAGCCAAGGGGGTGTTCGGGACAGGGGAACGAACACTGAAGCTTTCTTT. The encoded protein is CASSQGGVRDRGTNTEAFF.

The rearrangement joins TRBV5-1 to TRBJ2-1; 10 positions agree with TRBD2. The CDR3 runs 14 residues. V was pared by 5 bases and J by 7 bases, with 6 bases of the junction left unmatched. Germline loops: CDR1 SGHRS, CDR2 YFSETQ. The chain's CDR3 is CASSSGTSANEQFF. The CDR3 DNA follows: TGCGCCAGCAGTTCCGGGACTAGCGCGAATGAGCAGTTCTTC.

J is TRBJ1-5 and V is TRBV6-1; D gene ambiguous. Trimming pared 2 bases from V and 0 bases from J, leaving 5 bases between. The CDR3 covers 14 residues. Germline lookup yields CDR1 MNHNS and CDR2 SASEGT. CDR3 loop: CASSELDSNQPQHF. CDR3 coding DNA: TGTGCCAGCAGTGAACTAGATAGCAATCAGCCCCAGCATTTT.

The V and J genes are TRBV14 and TRBJ1-2, with unresolved D. CDR3 length: 13 amino acids. Germline assignment: CDR1 SGHDN and CDR2 FVKESK. V lost 2 bases, J lost 4 bases, and 8 bases lay in between. The CDR3 region is CASSQKLPYGYTF. In DNA, the CDR3 is TGTGCCAGCAGCCAAAAGCTCCCCTATGGCTACACCTTC.

The V gene is TRBV5-6, the J gene TRBJ2-7, with a possible D match to TRBD1 (5 bases). The CDR3 has 15 residues. The V and J ends lost 2 bases and 0 bases respectively, with 12 bases between them. From germline, CDR1 is SGHDT and CDR2 YYEEEE. The CDR3 spells CASSLGAGFSYEQYF. Here the CDR3 DNA reads TGTGCCAGCAGCTTAGGGGCAGGGTTCTCCTACGAGCAGTACTTC. Complete variable domain (other parts from reference TRBV5-6 and TRBJ2-7): DAGVTQSPTHLIKTRGQQVTLRCSPKSGHDTVSWYQQALGQGPQFIFQYYEEEERQRGNFPDRFSGHQFPNYSSELNVNALLLGDSALYLCASSLGAGFSYEQYFGPGTRLTVT.

This sequence joins TRBV6-5 and TRBJ1-2; unclear D gene. Germline CDR1 and CDR2: MNHEY and SVGAGI. Trimming left V 4 bases short and J 2 bases short, with 17 bases between. There are 16 residues in the CDR3. The CDR3 nucleotides read TGTGCCAGCAGTTGGGCGGGGAAACGGGCGAACTATGGCTACACCTTC. Protein sequence: CASSWAGKRANYGYTF.

The V call is TRBV3-1 (or the pseudogene TRBV3-2), the J call TRBJ2-2; 8 positions match TRBD2. After removal of 7 bases from V and 7 bases from J, the junction contained 5 bases not matched to a gene. Germline loops: CDR1 LGHDT, CDR2 YNNKEL (reference sequence). The CDR3 consists of 13 residues. In nucleotides, the CDR3 is TGTGCCAGCATCGGACTAGCAAACGGGGAGCTGTTTTTT. As protein: CASIGLANGELFF.

V is TRBV24-1 and J is TRBJ1-2; TRBD1 is a possible D gene (6 bases). The CDR3 covers 15 residues. With 3 bases removed from V and 4 bases from J, the gap between germline ends came to 14 bases. Germline V gene lookup returns CDR1 KGHDR and CDR2 SFDVKD. CDR3 sequence reads: CATSDEQGGSYGYTF. In nucleotides, the CDR3 is TGTGCCACCAGTGATGAACAGGGCGGCTCCTATGGCTACACCTTC.

This chain joins TRBV10-3 and TRBJ1-5, with TRBD1 identical over 7 bases. CDR1 ENHRY and CDR2 SYGVKD come from the germline V gene. V dropped 2 bases and J dropped 2; count of bases not matched to a gene: 6. The CDR3 spans 16 residues. The CDR3: CAISEDRVNGNQPQHF. CDR3 bases: TGTGCCATCAGTGAGGACAGGGTCAATGGCAATCAGCCCCAGCATTTT.

This chain uses TRBV11-2 with TRBJ2-7; 7 bases are a match to TRBD2. In germline, CDR1 is SGHAT, CDR2 FQNNGV. V was clipped by 1 base and J by 3 bases; unmatched bases: 3. The CDR3 sequence is 14 residues long. CDR3 loop: CASSLGTSGYEQYF. The CDR3 DNA reads TGTGCCAGCAGCTTAGGGACTAGTGGCTACGAGCAGTACTTC.

This chain links TRBV2 with TRBJ1-4, with D possibly matching TRBD1 (5 bases). CDR1 is SNHLY, CDR2 FYNNEI, per germline. The CDR3 extends over 13 amino acids. Trimming removed 6 bases at V and 5 bases at J, with 10 bases between. In DNA, the CDR3 is TGTGCCAGCAGAGGGCAGGGAAATGAAAAACTGTTTTTT. This translates into CASRGQGNEKLFF.

This chain connects TRBV4-2 to TRBJ1-2; D possibly corresponds to TRBD1 (5 bases). Germline loops: CDR1 LGHNA, CDR2 YNFKEQ. The V end lost 4 bases, the J end lost 8 bases, and 8 bases lay between the germline ends. There are 11 residues in the CDR3. CDR3 sequence (DNA): TGTGCCAGCAGCCTTCAGGGCGGCTACACCTTC. Translated, it gives CASSLQGGYTF.

The CDR3 sequence: CASSGGYEQYF. The DNA for the CDR3 is TGCGCCAGCAGCGGGGGGTACGAGCAGTACTTC. The chain links TRBV5-1 to TRBJ2-7; perhaps TRBD2 as D (6 bases). Germline V CDR1 and CDR2: SGHRS, YFSETQ. The CDR3 covers 11 residues. V shed 4 bases and J shed 4 bases, with 6 bases lying between them. The full variable domain, its missing parts supplied by reference TRBV5-1 and TRBJ2-7, is KAGVTQTPRYLIKTRGQQVTLSCSPISGHRSVSWYQQTPGQGLQFLFEYFSETQRNKGNFPGRFSGRQFSNSRSEMNVSTLELGDSALYLCASSGGYEQYFGPGTRLTVT.

The CDR3 here is CASSWRNSGGRAYEQYF. The CDR3 bases are TGTGCCAGCAGCTGGAGGAATAGCGGGGGCCGCGCCTACGAGCAGTACTTC. This chain uses TRBV7-2 with TRBJ2-7; 9 bases agree with TRBD2. The trim removed 4 bases at V and 2 bases at J, leaving 12 bases unmatched. The CDR3 runs 17 residues. The germline gives CDR1 SGHTA, CDR2 FQGNSA.